This T cell receptor (beta chain) was found in a study of OX40 agonist ivuxolimab in advanced cancers. Sequencing used immunoSEQ multiplex PCR; TCRdb keeps in-frame clones, though not all of them. The top ten hold around 0.28% of the sample, which has about 98,000 clones, 90% to 95% seen once. The CDR3 spans 15 residues. Trimming pared 0 bases from V and 1 base from J, leaving 7 bases between. Per germline, CDR1 SGHDN and CDR2 FVKESK. The TCR sequence derives from an adult with an advanced solid tumor such as melanoma, head and neck, liver or kidney cancer. The sequenced sample was CD4+ or CD8+ T cells sorted from blood, obtained in a trial of the OX40 agonist ivuxolimab. The V and J genes are TRBV14 and TRBJ1-5; no clear D. DNA of the CDR3: TGTGCCAGCAGCCAAGACAGTGGGAGCAATCAGCCCCAGCATTTT. This encodes CASSQDSGSNQPQHF.